The text below deals with one T cell receptor beta chain. V was cut by 4 bases and J by 6 bases, with 15 bases left in between. Looked up from germline, CDR1 is LGHDT and CDR2 is YNNKEL (reference sequence). The CDR3 is 14 residues long. Source study methods: Reference gene primer amplification in the assay estimated nucleated cell counts. Using immunoSEQ multiplex PCR, the repertoire was profiled, and TCRdb retains in-frame clones only, with some absent. The DNA gave D and trimming, while V, J and clone size come from that table. The table lists about 200,000 clones, around 86% of them singletons. The record originates from a study of blood T cell repertoires in COVID-19. Overall study context: COVID-19 samples from acute and convalescent phases originated in the United States, Italy and Spain. Sources were T cells, B-cell-depleted T cells, or PBMCs; the material itself was cDNA or gDNA.

Sequenced: peripheral blood. This clonotype was obtained from a man in his sixties with acute or convalescent COVID-19. V is TRBV3-1 (or the pseudogene TRBV3-2) and J is TRBJ1-1, with D unclear. The CDR3 DNA reads as TGTGCCAGCAGCCCGAAGGTCGGGGTCTCTGAAGCTTTCTTT. Protein: CASSPKVGVSEAFF.